These T cell receptor beta chains were read from a single sample in a study of T cell repertoires in cytomegalovirus infection. TCRdb reprocessed the reads via MiXCR and lists one record per CDR3 protein. This sample has 570,000 or so distinct CDR3 sequences, with roughly 42% found just once. These receptors lack a known antigen. This sample comprised cultured PBMCs, obtained from culture after CMV antigen stimulation. The receptor source for this set is a human donor in good health (CMV status not recorded). Some clones in this sample may be carry-over from other donors' samples. Each CDR3 is given without its conserved first and last residue. Fields, in order: V gene, J gene, CDR3 protein.

>TRBV11-2|TRBJ1-1
ASSFGGQGNTEAF
>TRBV2|TRBJ2-7
ASSDFLDSYEQY
>TRBV7-2|TRBJ2-5
ASSPWALAGRKETQY
>TRBV19|TRBJ2-7
ASSTGSSSYEQY
>TRBV12-3/TRBV12-4|TRBJ2-7
ASSFIGQSYEQY
>TRBV20-1|TRBJ1-1
SARDRTTTEAF
>TRBV12-3/TRBV12-4|TRBJ1-6
ASRPDRSSYNSPLH
>TRBV7-9|TRBJ2-2
AGESTGELF
>TRBV7-2|TRBJ1-6
ASSLLTGSYNSPLH
>TRBV30|TRBJ1-5
AWSRGQADQPQH
>TRBV7-2|TRBJ2-6
ASSSPSGRPSGANVLT
>TRBV19|TRBJ1-5
ASRTWGSNQPQH
>TRBV28|TRBJ2-1
ASSLRGGGDEQF
>TRBV7-2|TRBJ2-2
ASSPTGGIRTGELF
>TRBV6-1|TRBJ1-2
ASSEASARYGYT
>TRBV7-6|TRBJ2-7
ASSLVRSGYEQY
>TRBV7-2|TRBJ1-2
ASSSSGQVNYGYT
>TRBV5-6|TRBJ2-2
ASSPRLTGAGELF
>TRBV19|TRBJ2-7
ASSMRGGSYEQY
>TRBV7-2|TRBJ2-7
ASSRDRDRKYEQY
>TRBV4-3|TRBJ2-5
ASSQGLLEGKTQY
>TRBV7-2|TRBJ2-4
ASSLGSRTGIQY
>TRBV12-3/TRBV12-4|TRBJ2-5
ASRKTSGQETQY
>TRBV7-9|TRBJ2-1
ASSEESYNEQF
>TRBV6-5|TRBJ2-7
ASRRRNEQY
>TRBV11-2|TRBJ2-3
ASSATGAVVDTQY
>TRBV6-2/TRBV6-3|TRBJ2-1
ASSYGWGSHYNEQF
>TRBV19|TRBJ2-1
ASSGTGADEQF
>TRBV19|TRBJ2-7
ASRRTGGPSAYEQY
>TRBV5-1|TRBJ2-1
ASSLGTSSDEQF
>TRBV11-2|TRBJ2-5
ASTSARGGIIQETQY
>TRBV7-6|TRBJ2-5
ASSQGVLQGGTQY
>TRBV7-2|TRBJ1-1
ASSLMWGDTEAF
>TRBV2|TRBJ2-5
ASSRAGQETQY
>TRBV2|TRBJ2-7
ASSERTGGYEQY
>TRBV7-9|TRBJ2-2
ASSHSGRDTGELF
>TRBV6-2/TRBV6-3|TRBJ2-1
ASSYDRRQPLGYNEQF
>TRBV7-9|TRBJ1-3
ASSLRQFSGNTIY
>TRBV7-6|TRBJ2-3
ASRETGLSTDTQY
>TRBV19|TRBJ2-6
ASSMTGYGANVLT